Following are 7 T cell receptor beta chains from one sample sequenced in a study of response to subunit inactivated influenza vaccine. TCRdb ran MiXCR on the RT-PCR reads and lists one entry per CDR3 protein. The data show about 500,000 distinct CDR3 sequences, about an eighth seen once. The sequences come from PBMCs from blood, collected 40 to 50 days after vaccination. These receptors were obtained from a man between 45 and 60 years old who received an inactivated influenza vaccine.

In its sample, this clonotype was seen many times. The CDR3 reads CASSFQAFEAFF. CDR3 nucleotides: TGTGCCAGCAGTTTTCAGGCCTTTGAAGCTTTCTTT. The J gene is TRBJ1-1, the V gene TRBV12-3 or TRBV12-4; no clear D. V lost 3 bases and J 7 bases, leaving 9 bases between the germline ends. The CDR3 consists of 12 residues.

This clonotype was recorded only once. The chain employs TRBV6-2 or TRBV6-3 and TRBJ2-1; D may be TRBD2 (7 bases). Trimming removed 6 bases from V and 8 bases from J, with 14 bases in between. The CDR3 spans 13 residues. CDR1 is MNHEY and CDR2 is SVGEGT in the germline V gene. The CDR3 sequence: CASRGGGGHEQFF. In DNA, the CDR3 is TGTGCCAGCAGGGGAGGGGGTGGTCATGAGCAGTTCTTC.

This chain joins TRBV2 and TRBJ1-1; D gene ambiguous. Germline values: CDR1 SNHLY, CDR2 FYNNEI. V shed 2 bases and J shed 0 bases, with 7 bases lying between them. The length of the CDR3 is 14 residues. The CDR3 reads CASSELSVNTEAFF. The CDR3 coding sequence is TGTGCCAGCAGTGAATTGAGTGTGAACACTGAAGCTTTCTTT. Drawing the rest from reference TRBV2 and TRBJ1-1, the complete variable domain is EPEVTQTPSHQVTQMGQEVILRCVPISNHLYFYWYRQILGQKVEFLVSFYNNEISEKSEIFDDQFSVERPDGSNFTLKIRSTKLEDSAMYFCASSELSVNTEAFFGQGTRLTVV.

V gene TRBV10-2 combines with J gene TRBJ1-3; D is unresolved. The CDR3 runs 14 residues. Germline V gene lookup returns CDR1 WSHSY and CDR2 SAAADI. V was pared by 4 bases and J by 2 bases, with 9 bases between. This CDR3 reads CASSVWSAGNTIYF. The CDR3 DNA sequence: TGCGCCAGCAGTGTCTGGTCCGCTGGAAACACCATATATTTT.

This clonotype was observed many times. V usage is TRBV29-1 and J usage is TRBJ2-3, with D unresolved. The CDR3 extends over 14 amino acids. The germline V gene encodes CDR1 SQVTM and CDR2 ANQGSEA. V lost 8 bases and J 2 bases, leaving 17 bases between the germline ends. The CDR3 DNA sequence: TGCAGCTCTGGGGAACTCCGGCCCACAGATACGCAGTATTTT. Translation gives CSSGELRPTDTQYF.

This clonotype was counted at least ten times. This chain uses TRBV29-1 with TRBJ2-1; tentatively, D is TRBD2 (5 bases). The CDR3 runs to 10 residues. Germline assignment: CDR1 SQVTM and CDR2 ANQGSEA. V was cut by 5 bases and J by 8 bases, with 7 bases left in between. CDR3: CSVHGDEQFF. CDR3 DNA: TGCAGCGTTCACGGGGATGAGCAGTTCTTC.

The V call is TRBV29-1, the J call TRBJ2-3, with TRBD2 matching over 9 bases. Germline lookup yields CDR1 SQVTM and CDR2 ANQGSEA. Trimming cost V 5 bases and J 5 bases; bases outside gene matches: 5. There are 13 residues in the CDR3. The CDR3 loop reads CSVRGRARDTQYF. In DNA, the CDR3 is TGCAGCGTTCGCGGGAGGGCTAGAGATACGCAGTATTTT.